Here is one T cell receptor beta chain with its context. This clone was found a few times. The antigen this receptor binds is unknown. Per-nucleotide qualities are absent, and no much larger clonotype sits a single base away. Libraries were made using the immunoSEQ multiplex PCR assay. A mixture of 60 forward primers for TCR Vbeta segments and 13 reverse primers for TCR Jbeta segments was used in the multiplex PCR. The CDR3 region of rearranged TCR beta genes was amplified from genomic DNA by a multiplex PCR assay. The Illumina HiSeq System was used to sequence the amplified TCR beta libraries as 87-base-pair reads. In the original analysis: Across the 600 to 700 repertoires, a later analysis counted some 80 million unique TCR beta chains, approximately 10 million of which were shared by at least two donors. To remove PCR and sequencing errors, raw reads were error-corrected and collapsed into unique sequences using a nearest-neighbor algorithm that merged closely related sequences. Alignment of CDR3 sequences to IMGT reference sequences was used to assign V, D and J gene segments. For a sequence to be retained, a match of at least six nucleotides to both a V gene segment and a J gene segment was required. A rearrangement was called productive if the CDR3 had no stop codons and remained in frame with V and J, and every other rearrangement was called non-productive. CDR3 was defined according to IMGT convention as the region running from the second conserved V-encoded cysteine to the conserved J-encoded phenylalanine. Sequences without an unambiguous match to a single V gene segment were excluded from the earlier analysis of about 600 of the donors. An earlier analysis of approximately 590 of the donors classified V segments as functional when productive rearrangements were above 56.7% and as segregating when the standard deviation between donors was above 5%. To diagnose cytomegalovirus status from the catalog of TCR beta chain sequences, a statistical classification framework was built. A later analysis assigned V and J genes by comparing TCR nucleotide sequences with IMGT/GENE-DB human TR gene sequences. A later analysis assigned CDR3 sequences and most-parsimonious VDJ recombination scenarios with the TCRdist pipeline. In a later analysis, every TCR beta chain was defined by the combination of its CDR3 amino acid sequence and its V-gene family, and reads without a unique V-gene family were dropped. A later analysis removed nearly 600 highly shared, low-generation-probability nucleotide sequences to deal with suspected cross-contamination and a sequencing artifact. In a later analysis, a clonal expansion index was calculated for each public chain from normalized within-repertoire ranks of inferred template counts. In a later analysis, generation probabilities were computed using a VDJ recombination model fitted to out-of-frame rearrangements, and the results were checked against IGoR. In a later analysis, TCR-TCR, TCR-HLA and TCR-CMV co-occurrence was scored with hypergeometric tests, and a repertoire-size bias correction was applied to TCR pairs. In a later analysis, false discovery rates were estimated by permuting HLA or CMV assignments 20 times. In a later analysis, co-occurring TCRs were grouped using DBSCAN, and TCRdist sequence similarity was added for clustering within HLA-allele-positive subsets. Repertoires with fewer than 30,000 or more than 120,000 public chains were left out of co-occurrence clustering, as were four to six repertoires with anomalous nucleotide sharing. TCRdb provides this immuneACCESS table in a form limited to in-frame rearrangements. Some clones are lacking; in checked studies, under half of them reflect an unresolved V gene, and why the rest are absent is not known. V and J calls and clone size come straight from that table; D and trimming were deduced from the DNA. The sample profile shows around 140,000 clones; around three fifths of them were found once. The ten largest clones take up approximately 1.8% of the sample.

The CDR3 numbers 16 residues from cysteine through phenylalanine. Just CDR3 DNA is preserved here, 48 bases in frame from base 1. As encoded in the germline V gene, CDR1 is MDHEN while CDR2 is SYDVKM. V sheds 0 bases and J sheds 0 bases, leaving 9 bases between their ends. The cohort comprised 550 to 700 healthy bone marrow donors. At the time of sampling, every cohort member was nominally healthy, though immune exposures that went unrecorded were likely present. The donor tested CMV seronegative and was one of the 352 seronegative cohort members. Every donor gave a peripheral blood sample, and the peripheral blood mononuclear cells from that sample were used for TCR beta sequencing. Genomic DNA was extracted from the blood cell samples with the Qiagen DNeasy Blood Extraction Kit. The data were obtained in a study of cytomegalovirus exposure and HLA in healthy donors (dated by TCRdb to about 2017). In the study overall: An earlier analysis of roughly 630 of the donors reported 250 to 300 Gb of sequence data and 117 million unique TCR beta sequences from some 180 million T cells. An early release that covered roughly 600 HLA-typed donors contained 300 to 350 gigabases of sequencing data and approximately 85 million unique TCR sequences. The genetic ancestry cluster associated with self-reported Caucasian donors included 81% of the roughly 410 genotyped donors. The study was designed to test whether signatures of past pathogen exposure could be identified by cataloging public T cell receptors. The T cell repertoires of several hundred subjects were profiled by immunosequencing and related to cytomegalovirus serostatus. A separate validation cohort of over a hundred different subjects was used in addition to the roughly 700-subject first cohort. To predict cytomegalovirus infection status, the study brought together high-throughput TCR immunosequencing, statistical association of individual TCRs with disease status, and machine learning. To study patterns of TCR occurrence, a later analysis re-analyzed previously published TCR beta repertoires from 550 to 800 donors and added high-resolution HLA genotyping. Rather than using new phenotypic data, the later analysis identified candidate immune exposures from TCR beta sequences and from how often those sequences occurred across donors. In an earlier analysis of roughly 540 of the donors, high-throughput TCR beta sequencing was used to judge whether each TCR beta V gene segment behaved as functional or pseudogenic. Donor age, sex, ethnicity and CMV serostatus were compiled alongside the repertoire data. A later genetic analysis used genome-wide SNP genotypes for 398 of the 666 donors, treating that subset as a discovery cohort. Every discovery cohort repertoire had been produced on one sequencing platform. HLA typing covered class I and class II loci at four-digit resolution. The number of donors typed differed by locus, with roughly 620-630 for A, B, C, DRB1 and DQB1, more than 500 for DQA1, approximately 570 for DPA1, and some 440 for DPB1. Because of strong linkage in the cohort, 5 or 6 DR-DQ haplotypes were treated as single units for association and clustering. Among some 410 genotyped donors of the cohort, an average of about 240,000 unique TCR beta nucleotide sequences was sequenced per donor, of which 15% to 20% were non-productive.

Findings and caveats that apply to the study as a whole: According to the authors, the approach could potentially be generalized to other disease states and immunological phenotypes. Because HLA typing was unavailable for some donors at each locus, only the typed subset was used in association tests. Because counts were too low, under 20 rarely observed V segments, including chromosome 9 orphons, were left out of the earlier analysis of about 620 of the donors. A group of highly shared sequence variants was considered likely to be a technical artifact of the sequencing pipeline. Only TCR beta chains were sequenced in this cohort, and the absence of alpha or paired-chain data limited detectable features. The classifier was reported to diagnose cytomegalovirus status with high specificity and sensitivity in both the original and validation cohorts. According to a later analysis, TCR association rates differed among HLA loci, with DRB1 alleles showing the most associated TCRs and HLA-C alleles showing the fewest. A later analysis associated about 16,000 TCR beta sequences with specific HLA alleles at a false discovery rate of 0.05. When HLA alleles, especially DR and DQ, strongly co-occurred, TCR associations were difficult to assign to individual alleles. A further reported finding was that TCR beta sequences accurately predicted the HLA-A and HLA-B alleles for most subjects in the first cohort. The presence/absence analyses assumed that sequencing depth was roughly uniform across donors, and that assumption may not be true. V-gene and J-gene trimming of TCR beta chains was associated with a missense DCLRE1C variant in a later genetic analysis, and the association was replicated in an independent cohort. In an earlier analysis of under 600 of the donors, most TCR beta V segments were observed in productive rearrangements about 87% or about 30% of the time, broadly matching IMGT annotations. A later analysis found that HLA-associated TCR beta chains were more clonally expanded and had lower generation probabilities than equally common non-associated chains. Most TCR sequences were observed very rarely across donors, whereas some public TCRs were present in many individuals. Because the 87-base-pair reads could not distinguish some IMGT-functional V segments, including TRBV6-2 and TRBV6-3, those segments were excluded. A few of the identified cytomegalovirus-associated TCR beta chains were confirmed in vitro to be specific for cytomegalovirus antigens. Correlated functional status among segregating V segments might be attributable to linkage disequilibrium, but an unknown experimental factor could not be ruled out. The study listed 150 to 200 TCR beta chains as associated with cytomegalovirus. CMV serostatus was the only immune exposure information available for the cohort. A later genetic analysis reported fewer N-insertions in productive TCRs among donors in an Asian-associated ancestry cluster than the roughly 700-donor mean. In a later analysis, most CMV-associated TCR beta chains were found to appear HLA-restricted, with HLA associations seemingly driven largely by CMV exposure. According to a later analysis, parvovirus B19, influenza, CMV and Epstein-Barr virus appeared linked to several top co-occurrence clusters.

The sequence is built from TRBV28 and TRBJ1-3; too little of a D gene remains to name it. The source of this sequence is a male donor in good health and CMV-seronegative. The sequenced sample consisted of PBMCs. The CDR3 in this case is CASSLWGGDSGNTIYF. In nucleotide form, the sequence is TGTGCCAGCAGTTTATGGGGCGGGGACTCTGGAAACACCATATATTTT.